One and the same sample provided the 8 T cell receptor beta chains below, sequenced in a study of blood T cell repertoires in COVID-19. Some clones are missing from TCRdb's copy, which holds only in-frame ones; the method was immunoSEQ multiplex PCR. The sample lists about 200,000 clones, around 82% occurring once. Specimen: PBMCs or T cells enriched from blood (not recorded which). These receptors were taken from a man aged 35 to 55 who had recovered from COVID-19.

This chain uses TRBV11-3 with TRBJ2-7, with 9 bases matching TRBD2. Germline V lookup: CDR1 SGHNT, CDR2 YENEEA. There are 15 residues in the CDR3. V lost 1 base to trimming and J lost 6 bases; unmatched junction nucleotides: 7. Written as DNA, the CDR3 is TGTGCCAGCAGCTTAGCAGGCGGGGGGGACGGCGAGCAGTACTTC. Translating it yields CASSLAGGGDGEQYF.

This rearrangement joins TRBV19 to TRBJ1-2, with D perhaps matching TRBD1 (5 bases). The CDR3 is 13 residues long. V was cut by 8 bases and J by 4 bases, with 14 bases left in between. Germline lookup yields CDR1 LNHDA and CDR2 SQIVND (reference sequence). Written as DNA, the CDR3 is TGTGCCAGTCAGATGGGACTGGGCTATGGCTACACCTTC. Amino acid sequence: CASQMGLGYGYTF.

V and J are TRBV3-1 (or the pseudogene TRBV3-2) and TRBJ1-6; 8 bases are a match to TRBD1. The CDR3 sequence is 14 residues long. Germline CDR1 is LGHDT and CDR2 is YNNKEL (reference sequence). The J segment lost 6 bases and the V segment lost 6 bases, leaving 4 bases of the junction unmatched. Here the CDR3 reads CASSSDRGNSPLHF. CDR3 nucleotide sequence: TGTGCCAGCAGTTCCGACAGGGGTAATTCACCCCTCCACTTT.

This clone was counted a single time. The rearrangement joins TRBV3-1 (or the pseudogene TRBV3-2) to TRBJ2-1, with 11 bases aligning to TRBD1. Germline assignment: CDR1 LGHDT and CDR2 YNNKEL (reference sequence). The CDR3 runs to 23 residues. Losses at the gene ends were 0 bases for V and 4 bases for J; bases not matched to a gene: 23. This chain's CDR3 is CASSQEGTQGQGVSQERYNEQFF. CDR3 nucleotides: TGTGCCAGCAGCCAAGAGGGAACGCAGGGACAGGGGGTAAGCCAAGAGCGGTACAATGAGCAGTTCTTC.

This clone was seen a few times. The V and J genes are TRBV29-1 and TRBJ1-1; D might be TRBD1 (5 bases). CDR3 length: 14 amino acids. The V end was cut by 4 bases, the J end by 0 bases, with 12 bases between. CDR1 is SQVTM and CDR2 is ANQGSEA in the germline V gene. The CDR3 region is CSVGRGGMNTEAFF. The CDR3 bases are TGCAGCGTTGGTAGGGGCGGAATGAACACTGAAGCTTTCTTT.

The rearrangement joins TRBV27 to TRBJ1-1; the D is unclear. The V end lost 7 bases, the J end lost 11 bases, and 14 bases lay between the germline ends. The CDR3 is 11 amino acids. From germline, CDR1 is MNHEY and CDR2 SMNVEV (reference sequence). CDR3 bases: TGTGCCAGCAAATCCCTTGAGCGTGCTTTCTTT. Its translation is CASKSLERAFF.

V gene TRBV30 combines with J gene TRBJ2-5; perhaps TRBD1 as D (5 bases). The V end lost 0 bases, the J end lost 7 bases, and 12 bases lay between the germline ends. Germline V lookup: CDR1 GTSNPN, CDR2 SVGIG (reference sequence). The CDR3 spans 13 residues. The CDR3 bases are TGTGCCTGGAGTGTCCAGACAGACGGGACCCAGTACTTC. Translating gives CAWSVQTDGTQYF.

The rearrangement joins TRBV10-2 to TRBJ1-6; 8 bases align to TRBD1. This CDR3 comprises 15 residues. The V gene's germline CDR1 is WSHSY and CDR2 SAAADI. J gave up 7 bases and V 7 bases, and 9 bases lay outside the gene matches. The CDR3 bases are TGCGCCAGCACCAGAGTCCGGGACAGGAATTCACCCCTCCACTTT. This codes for CASTRVRDRNSPLHF.